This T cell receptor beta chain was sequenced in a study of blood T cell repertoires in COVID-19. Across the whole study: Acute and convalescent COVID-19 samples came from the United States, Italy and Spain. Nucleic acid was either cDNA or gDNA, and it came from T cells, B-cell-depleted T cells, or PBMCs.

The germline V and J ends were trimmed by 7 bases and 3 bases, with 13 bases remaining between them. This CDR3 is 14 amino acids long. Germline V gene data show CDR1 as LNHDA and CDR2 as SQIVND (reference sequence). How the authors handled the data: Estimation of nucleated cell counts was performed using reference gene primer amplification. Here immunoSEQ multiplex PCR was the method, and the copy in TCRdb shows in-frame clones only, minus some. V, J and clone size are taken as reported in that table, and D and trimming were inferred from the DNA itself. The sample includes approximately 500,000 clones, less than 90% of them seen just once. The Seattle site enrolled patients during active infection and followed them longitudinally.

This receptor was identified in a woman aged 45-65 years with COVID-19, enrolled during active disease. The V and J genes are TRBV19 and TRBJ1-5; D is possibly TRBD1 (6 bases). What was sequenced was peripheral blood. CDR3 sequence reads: CASNIGQFNQPQHF. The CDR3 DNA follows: TGTGCCAGTAACATAGGACAGTTCAATCAGCCCCAGCATTTT.